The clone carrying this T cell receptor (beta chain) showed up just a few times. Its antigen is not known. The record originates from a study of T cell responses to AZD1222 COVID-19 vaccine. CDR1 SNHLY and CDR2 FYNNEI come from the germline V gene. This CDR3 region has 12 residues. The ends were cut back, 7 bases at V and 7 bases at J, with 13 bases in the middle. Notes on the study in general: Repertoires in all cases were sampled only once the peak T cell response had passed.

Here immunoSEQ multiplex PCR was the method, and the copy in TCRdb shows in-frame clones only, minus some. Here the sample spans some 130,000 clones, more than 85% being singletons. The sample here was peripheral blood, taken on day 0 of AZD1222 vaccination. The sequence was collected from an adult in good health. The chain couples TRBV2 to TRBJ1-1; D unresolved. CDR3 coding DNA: TGTGCCAGCATGGTTAGGCGCAGTGAAGCTTTCTTT. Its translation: CASMVRRSEAFF.